Below, one T cell receptor beta chain is given with its context. Antigen specificity is unknown. Repertoires were generated with immunoSEQ multiplex PCR, while TCRdb's copy carries only in-frame clones and drops some. The sample holds tens of thousands of clones, less than 90% seen once. These data come from a study of a mutant IDH1 vaccine in newly diagnosed glioma. Study context: Radiotherapy, temozolomide, or both had been given previously, and both were given to most.

Looked up from germline, CDR1 is MGHDK and CDR2 is SYGVNS. The CDR3 runs 17 residues. The V gene lost 3 bases and the J gene lost 2 bases, with 19 bases spanning the gap. As for time point: week 35, safety follow-up. All doses held 300 ug of mutant IDH1 20-mer peptide, with topical imiquimod. This material consisted of PBMCs, taken from a glioma patient whose treatment included an IDH1 peptide vaccine. The chain carries TRBV25-1 and TRBJ1-1, with D perhaps matching TRBD1 (5 bases). The TCR originated in a man aged 25-45 years with glioma. The CDR3 is CASSEFQGMGPNTEAFF. DNA of the CDR3: TGTGCCAGCAGTGAGTTCCAGGGAATGGGCCCCAACACTGAAGCTTTCTTT.